The rows below give T cell receptor beta chains drawn from one sample of a study of blood T cell repertoires in COVID-19. Measured with immunoSEQ multiplex PCR; TCRdb has only the in-frame clones, and not every one. Of approximately 340,000 clones in the sample, just over 90% were seen once. Sample: PBMCs or T cells enriched from blood (not recorded which). The receptors shown here come from a woman in her thirties or forties who had been exposed to COVID-19. CDR3s include the opening cysteine and the closing phenylalanine or tryptophan.

v_call: TRBV10-2; j_call: TRBJ1-3; cdr3_aa: CASSPIRVSGNTIYF
v_call: TRBV11-3; j_call: TRBJ1-4; cdr3_aa: CASSLASGGSEKLFF
v_call: TRBV2; j_call: TRBJ1-2; cdr3_aa: CASSKQGDGYTF
v_call: TRBV6-2/TRBV6-3; j_call: TRBJ2-1; cdr3_aa: CASSYGLDRAGEQFF
v_call: TRBV7-2; j_call: TRBJ2-7; cdr3_aa: CASSDPGLAGGSYEQYF
v_call: TRBV5-1; j_call: TRBJ1-2; cdr3_aa: CASSLTGGANYGYTF
v_call: TRBV3-1/TRBV3-2; j_call: TRBJ1-6; cdr3_aa: CASSQDRAGGTPLHF
v_call: TRBV2; j_call: TRBJ2-4; cdr3_aa: CASSDDRANIQYF
v_call: TRBV3-1/TRBV3-2; j_call: TRBJ2-7; cdr3_aa: CASSQVPGTYEQYF
v_call: TRBV6-5; j_call: TRBJ1-6; cdr3_aa: CASRKEKVSPLHF
v_call: TRBV5-1; j_call: TRBJ1-6; cdr3_aa: CASSLGRTGGSPLHF
v_call: TRBV7-6; j_call: TRBJ2-1; cdr3_aa: CASSLLANEQFF
v_call: TRBV18; j_call: TRBJ1-5; cdr3_aa: CASSLQDRGPGQPQHF
v_call: TRBV19; j_call: TRBJ2-2; cdr3_aa: CASTTIGGAMTGELFF
v_call: TRBV2; j_call: TRBJ2-1; cdr3_aa: CASRPFSGGTNNEQFF
v_call: TRBV7-2; j_call: TRBJ2-2; cdr3_aa: CASSLVTLAGANTGELFF
v_call: TRBV10-1; j_call: TRBJ2-3; cdr3_aa: CASSDSGRRTDTQYF
v_call: TRBV19; j_call: TRBJ1-1; cdr3_aa: CASSIFDRSEAFF
v_call: TRBV5-1; j_call: TRBJ2-5; cdr3_aa: CARSWGGAGTQETQYF
v_call: TRBV19; j_call: TRBJ2-2; cdr3_aa: CASSRDRGWENTGELFF
v_call: TRBV27; j_call: TRBJ1-2; cdr3_aa: CASSPRAGPNGYTF
v_call: TRBV5-1; j_call: TRBJ1-1; cdr3_aa: CASSLIGATEAFF
v_call: TRBV9; j_call: TRBJ1-2; cdr3_aa: CASGGAVGGGYTF
v_call: TRBV6-5; j_call: TRBJ1-6; cdr3_aa: CASRQKNSPLHF
v_call: TRBV3-1/TRBV3-2; j_call: TRBJ1-5; cdr3_aa: CASSQDRGTGCLSNQPQHF
v_call: TRBV12-3/TRBV12-4; j_call: TRBJ1-4; cdr3_aa: CASSFGRGRLFF
v_call: TRBV7-6; j_call: TRBJ2-7; cdr3_aa: CASSLGLRTGGLYEQYF
v_call: TRBV2; j_call: TRBJ1-3; cdr3_aa: CASGYTGTGFLPHSGNTIYF
v_call: TRBV6-4; j_call: TRBJ2-3; cdr3_aa: CASSDAGGTDTQYF
v_call: TRBV18; j_call: TRBJ1-3; cdr3_aa: CASSPAGGVAGNTIYF
v_call: TRBV12-3/TRBV12-4; j_call: TRBJ1-2; cdr3_aa: CASSKSQVRGYTF
v_call: TRBV3-1/TRBV3-2; j_call: TRBJ2-1; cdr3_aa: CASSRTSVNEQFF
v_call: TRBV11-1; j_call: TRBJ2-7; cdr3_aa: CASSSVSFYEQYF
v_call: TRBV3-1/TRBV3-2; j_call: TRBJ1-2; cdr3_aa: CASSRGPGDYGYTF
v_call: TRBV3-1/TRBV3-2; j_call: TRBJ1-1; cdr3_aa: CASSPSDRDTEAFF
v_call: TRBV3-1/TRBV3-2; j_call: TRBJ1-2; cdr3_aa: CASSPRDRGRGLYGYTF
v_call: TRBV2; j_call: TRBJ1-2; cdr3_aa: CASSETSGLADGYTF
v_call: TRBV19; j_call: TRBJ1-1; cdr3_aa: CASSIVAGLNTEAFF
v_call: TRBV12-3/TRBV12-4; j_call: TRBJ1-1; cdr3_aa: CASSLRENTEAFF
v_call: TRBV7-3; j_call: TRBJ2-3; cdr3_aa: CASRRAGNTDTQYF
v_call: TRBV7-9; j_call: TRBJ2-7; cdr3_aa: CASSHRGGTYEQYF
v_call: TRBV30; j_call: TRBJ2-7; cdr3_aa: CAWSVRGGDYEQYF
v_call: TRBV5-4; j_call: TRBJ2-5; cdr3_aa: CASSYKERGDSRETQYF
v_call: TRBV11-1; j_call: TRBJ2-7; cdr3_aa: CASSLSQGLESYEQYF
v_call: TRBV5-1; j_call: TRBJ2-1; cdr3_aa: CASSLATGLASEFF
v_call: TRBV27; j_call: TRBJ2-5; cdr3_aa: CASSPSPGIQETQYF
v_call: TRBV2; j_call: TRBJ2-7; cdr3_aa: CARTLSGTRTDEQYF
v_call: TRBV19; j_call: TRBJ1-4; cdr3_aa: CASSDRDTNEKLFF
v_call: TRBV19; j_call: TRBJ1-1; cdr3_aa: CASTTTWSEAFF
v_call: TRBV3-1/TRBV3-2; j_call: TRBJ2-1; cdr3_aa: CASSQDPLTSGPYNEQFF
v_call: TRBV7-2; j_call: TRBJ1-2; cdr3_aa: CASSLNGQTYYGYTF
v_call: TRBV5-1; j_call: TRBJ1-3; cdr3_aa: CASSEFSRGDTIYF
v_call: TRBV24-1; j_call: TRBJ2-1; cdr3_aa: CATGERESIVDEQFF
v_call: TRBV19; j_call: TRBJ1-4; cdr3_aa: CASSRGQKSGEKLFF
v_call: TRBV15; j_call: TRBJ2-5; cdr3_aa: CATRSSGQETQYF
v_call: TRBV5-1; j_call: TRBJ2-7; cdr3_aa: CASSLDEVSGGQYF
v_call: TRBV7-6; j_call: TRBJ1-6; cdr3_aa: CASSLGQGLGSPLHF
v_call: TRBV18; j_call: TRBJ1-2; cdr3_aa: CASSLRGEEANYGYTF
v_call: TRBV6-2/TRBV6-3; j_call: TRBJ1-2; cdr3_aa: CASSPVGQVYGYTF